A single sample is the source of the 15 T cell receptor beta chains below, sequenced in a study of neoadjuvant anti-PD-1 for oral cavity cancer. Using immunoSEQ multiplex PCR, the repertoire was profiled, and TCRdb retains in-frame clones only, with some absent. Counted here are around 60,000 clones, around 80% occurring once; the ten biggest clones make up 2.5% to 3%. This material consisted of PBMCs, taken before nivolumab (anti-PD-1) treatment. The receptors were gathered from a person aged 35 to 85 with oral cavity squamous cell carcinoma.

The rearrangement uses TRBV11-1 and TRBJ1-2; 8 bases map to TRBD1. This CDR3 region has 18 residues. J was trimmed by 3 bases and V by 5 bases; bases with no gene match: 17. Per the germline V gene, CDR1 is SGHAT and CDR2 is FQDESV (reference sequence). DNA of the CDR3: TGTGCCAGCAGCCATCCGGGGCAGGGACAGGAGTATGACTATGGCTACACCTTC. It is translated as CASSHPGQGQEYDYGYTF.

The rearrangement links TRBV4-2 to TRBJ2-3; D unclear. The CDR3 extends over 13 amino acids. Looked up from germline, CDR1 is LGHNA and CDR2 is YNFKEQ. V was clipped by 1 base and J by 4 bases, with 6 bases between them. CDR3 DNA: TGTGCCAGCAGCCAAGGTGAGGCAGATACGCAGTATTTT. Amino acids: CASSQGEADTQYF.

The rearrangement links TRBV27 to TRBJ2-3; 7 bases line up with TRBD2. V gave up 3 bases and J gave up 3 bases; unmatched junction bases: 6. The CDR3 loop spans 15 amino acids. Germline V CDR1 and CDR2: MNHEY, SMNVEV (reference sequence). DNA for the CDR3: TGTGCCAGCAGTTTGGTGGGAGGGCCGACAGATACGCAGTATTTT. This codes for CASSLVGGPTDTQYF.

The J gene is TRBJ2-3, the V gene TRBV10-1; the match to TRBD2 covers 7 bases. This CDR3 is 11 amino acids long. V shed 8 bases, J shed 5 bases, and the junction held 1 base outside the gene matches. CDR1 and CDR2 (germline): WNHNN, SYGVQD (reference sequence). The CDR3 here is CASGLVDTQYF. CDR3 bases: TGCGCCAGCGGACTAGTAGATACGCAGTATTTT.

The chain recombines TRBV6-5 with TRBJ2-7; 10 positions agree with TRBD2. With V trimmed by 6 bases and J by 0 bases, 5 bases remained unmatched. CDR3 size: 15 residues. Germline V CDR1 and CDR2: MNHEY, SVGAGI. The CDR3 bases are TGTGCCAGCAGGCCCGCTAGCGGGAGCTCCTACGAGCAGTACTTC. It specifies CASRPASGSSYEQYF.

V gene TRBV2 combines with J gene TRBJ1-3; D is unresolved. V was shortened by 3 bases and J by 10 bases, with 13 bases between the two germline ends. This CDR3 is 13 amino acids long. Germline loops: CDR1 SNHLY, CDR2 FYNNEI. DNA for the CDR3: TGTGCCAGCAGTGACGGGAGAACGTCGACCATATATTTT. As protein: CASSDGRTSTIYF.

The chain is built from TRBV10-1 and TRBJ2-1, with D tentatively TRBD1 (6 bases). V lost 0 bases to trimming and J lost 2 bases, with 11 bases between them. CDR1 WNHNN and CDR2 SYGVQD come from the germline V gene (reference sequence). The CDR3 sequence is 16 residues long. In DNA, the CDR3 is TGCGCCAGCAGTGAGTCTGCGACAGGAGCCTACAATGAGCAGTTCTTC. Translation: CASSESATGAYNEQFF.

The chain uses TRBV6-1 and TRBJ1-5; D unclear. The germline CDR1 and CDR2 sequences are MNHNS and SASEGT. V was clipped by 7 bases and J by 8 bases, with 9 bases between them. The CDR3 is 11 residues long. CDR3 coding DNA: TGTGCCAGCACCCGTGGGGAGCCCCAGCATTTT. This codes for CASTRGEPQHF.

In its sample, this clone was seen a few times. The rearrangement links TRBV9 to TRBJ2-7, with D possibly being TRBD1 (6 bases). Germline V lookup: CDR1 SGDLS, CDR2 YYNGEE. CDR3 size: 15 residues. Trimming stripped 9 bases from V and 3 bases from J, with 22 bases between. CDR3 sequence: CATPSSVGGDYEQYF. DNA for the CDR3: TGTGCCACCCCATCTTCTGTAGGGGGAGACTACGAGCAGTACTTC.

This clone appeared a single time. This chain connects TRBV29-1 to TRBJ2-1, with D tentatively TRBD2 (5 bases). This CDR3 spans 15 amino acids. Germline loops: CDR1 SQVTM, CDR2 ANQGSEA. The CDR3 loop reads CSIRAGGRSYNEQFF. The CDR3 DNA follows: TGCAGTATACGCGCGGGTGGGAGAAGTTACAATGAGCAGTTCTTC.

The J gene is TRBJ1-6, the V gene TRBV10-3; tentatively, D is TRBD1 (6 bases). CDR1 ENHRY and CDR2 SYGVKD come from the germline V gene. Deletions cut 11 bases from V and 5 bases from J, with 16 bases between. The CDR3 has 14 amino acids. The CDR3 nucleotides are TGTGCCGCGGGGGGGGCAGCTAATAATTCACCCCTCCACTTT. Amino acid sequence: CAAGGAANNSPLHF.

V and J are TRBV11-2 and TRBJ1-1; the match to TRBD1 covers 7 bases. The CDR3 sequence is 19 residues long. Per the germline V gene, CDR1 is SGHAT and CDR2 is FQNNGV. V gave up 5 bases and J gave up 5 bases; unmatched junction bases: 23. The CDR3 reads CASSAVVPGQRGSGTEAFF. CDR3 DNA sequence: TGTGCCAGCAGCGCAGTCGTACCGGGACAGCGCGGTTCGGGTACTGAAGCTTTCTTT.

This chain joins TRBV6-5 and TRBJ2-7; TRBD1 matches at 10 bases. This CDR3 region has 13 residues. In germline, CDR1 is MNHEY, CDR2 SVGAGI. J lost 6 bases, V lost 6 bases, and 5 bases had no gene match. CDR3 loop: CASRRQGAGEQYF. The CDR3 bases are TGTGCCAGCAGGAGACAGGGGGCTGGCGAGCAGTACTTC.

The chain recombines TRBV29-1 with TRBJ2-7, with D tentatively TRBD2 (6 bases). The CDR3 sequence is 13 residues long. V was shortened by 8 bases and J by 1 base, with 15 bases between the two germline ends. Germline V gene data show CDR1 as SQVTM and CDR2 as ANQGSEA. For the CDR3, the DNA is TGCAGCTTCGTCGTCGGGAGTTCCTACGAGCAGTACTTC. It codes for CSFVVGSSYEQYF.

This clone is judged medium-sized. The chain combines TRBV6-6 with TRBJ1-2, with D maybe TRBD1 (5 bases). CDR3 length: 16 amino acids. The germline gives CDR1 MNHNY, CDR2 SVGAGI (reference sequence). Trimming left V 5 bases short and J 4 bases short, with 20 bases between. The CDR3 here is CASSKQWARAGYGYTF. In nucleotides, the CDR3 is TGTGCCAGCAGTAAACAGTGGGCCAGGGCGGGCTATGGCTACACCTTC.